The 21 T cell receptor beta chains presented below share a single source sample, sequenced in a study of read filtering for tumor transcriptome and immune sequencing. This library used about 360 ng RNA and molecular barcoded adaptors spanning alpha/delta and beta/gamma chains. Via MiXCR, TCRdb re-called the reads, giving one row per CDR3 protein. Among around 60,000 distinct CDR3 sequences listed, roughly 19% were seen once. Input material: a population of CD138-negative cells sorted from bone marrow. These receptors were collected from a donor over 35 with multiple myeloma.

The chain uses TRBV12-2 and TRBJ1-1; the D call TRBD1 from the table was never checked on the DNA. TRBV12-2 is a documented pseudogene. The CDR3 length is 15 residues. CDR3 loop: CASRYRFGGETEAFF. The CDR3 DNA reads as TGTGCAAGTCGCTACCGATTCGGGGGGGAAACTGAAGCTTTCTTT.

This clonotype was detected ten times or more. The rearrangement joins TRBV2 to TRBJ1-1; the D is unclear. CDR3 length: 12 amino acids. The germline V gene has CDR1 SNHLY and CDR2 FYNNEI. Trimming removed 4 bases at V and 6 bases at J, with 9 bases between. This chain's CDR3 is CASSVRVSEAFF. The CDR3 DNA reads TGTGCCAGCAGTGTGAGGGTGTCTGAAGCTTTCTTT.

The chain has TRBV5-1 and TRBJ2-7, with D hard to call. The germline CDR1 and CDR2 sequences are SGHRS and YFSETQ. This CDR3 spans 13 amino acids. Trimming removed 4 bases at V and 2 bases at J, with 10 bases between. The DNA for the CDR3 is TGCGCCAGCAGCCCACTCCCTGCCTACGAGCAGTACTTC. Protein product: CASSPLPAYEQYF.

This clonotype was seen at least ten times. CDR3 in amino acids: CASSWQPGTSGSNVEQFF. In DNA form, the CDR3 reads TGCGCCAGCAGCTGGCAGCCCGGGACTAGCGGGAGTAACGTTGAGCAGTTCTTC. V gene TRBV5-1 combines with J gene TRBJ2-1; 14 bases are shared with TRBD2. Per germline, CDR1 SGHRS and CDR2 YFSETQ. This CDR3 is built from 18 residues. V lost 3 bases to trimming and J lost 9 bases; unmatched junction nucleotides: 14. Filled out from reference TRBV5-1 and TRBJ2-1, the complete variable domain reads KAGVTQTPRYLIKTRGQQVTLSCSPISGHRSVSWYQQTPGQGLQFLFEYFSETQRNKGNFPGRFSGRQFSNSRSEMNVSTLELGDSALYLCASSWQPGTSGSNVEQFFGPGTRLTVL.

This clonotype was observed many times. V gene TRBV5-1 combines with J gene TRBJ2-7; 14 bases map to TRBD2. The V gene end was trimmed by 2 bases and the J gene end by 4 bases; junction bases not matched to a gene: 2. CDR1 SGHRS and CDR2 YFSETQ come from the germline V gene. The CDR3 runs to 15 residues. Here the CDR3 reads CASSFGTSGSYEQYF. CDR3 sequence (DNA): TGCGCCAGCAGCTTCGGGACTAGCGGGAGTTACGAGCAGTACTTC.

The chain joins TRBV29-1 to TRBJ1-4, with no clear D. Trimming pared 4 bases from V and 5 bases from J, leaving 8 bases between. This CDR3 is 12 amino acids long. Germline V lookup: CDR1 SQVTM, CDR2 ANQGSEA. CDR3 DNA sequence: TGCAGCGTTGTGGCAGTCAATGAAAAACTGTTTTTT. Its translation is CSVVAVNEKLFF.

There are many counts of this clonotype. The rearrangement uses TRBV7-9 and TRBJ1-1; D gene unclear. Trimming removed 5 bases at V and 0 bases at J, with 10 bases between. Germline lookup yields CDR1 SEHNR and CDR2 FQNEAQ (reference sequence). CDR3 length equals 14 residues. CDR3 DNA: TGTGCCAGCAGCGAGCTAAAAATGAACACTGAAGCTTTCTTT. Amino acids: CASSELKMNTEAFF.

This clonotype was picked up many times. The V and J genes are TRBV29-1 and TRBJ2-1, with TRBD2 matching over 12 bases. Germline V gene data show CDR1 as SQVTM and CDR2 as ANQGSEA. The CDR3 covers 14 residues. CDR3 bases: TGCAGTGTAACCTGGACTAGCGGGATCGGCGAGCAGTTCTTC. Amino acid sequence: CSVTWTSGIGEQFF.

This clonotype was seen repeatedly, ten times or more. The V and J genes are TRBV11-3 and TRBJ1-1; D is ambiguous. Trimming cost V 3 bases and J 1 base, with 9 bases left between them. The CDR3 totals 14 residues. Germline CDR1 and CDR2: SGHNT and YENEEA. The CDR3 reads CASSFQTGNTEAFF. The CDR3, as DNA: TGTGCCAGCAGCTTTCAGACCGGGAACACTGAAGCTTTCTTT. Combining the CDR3 with reference TRBV11-3 and TRBJ1-1 gives the whole variable domain EAGVVQSPRYKIIEKKQPVAFWCNPISGHNTLYWYLQNLGQGPELLIRYENEEAVDDSQLPKDRFSAERLKGVDSTLKIQPAELGDSAVYLCASSFQTGNTEAFFGQGTRLTVV.

This clonotype came up a few times. A junction end diverges from the germline sequence, so it may reflect a read error. The V and J genes are TRBV20-1 and TRBJ2-4; no clear D. This CDR3 contains 16 residues. Germline V lookup: CDR1 DFQATT, CDR2 SNEGSKA (reference sequence). For the CDR3, the DNA is TGCAGTGCTAGAGATACCAGACACTTAGCCAAAAACACTCAGTACTTC. It specifies CSARDTRHLAKNTQYF.

This clonotype has at least ten counts. The chain combines TRBV18 with TRBJ2-6; D remains ambiguous. This CDR3 is 15 amino acids long. V was shortened by 2 bases and J by 1 base, with 6 bases between the two germline ends. Per the germline V gene, CDR1 is KGHSH and CDR2 is LQKENI. Here the CDR3 DNA reads TGTGCCAGCTCACCAGTGGTTTCTGGGGCCAACGTCCTGACTTTC. It encodes CASSPVVSGANVLTF.

The V call is TRBV28, the J call TRBJ2-3; D not resolved. The V gene lost 9 bases and the J gene lost 4 bases, with 14 bases spanning the gap. Germline V gives CDR1 MDHEN, CDR2 SYDVKM. This CDR3 spans 13 amino acids. This chain's CDR3 is CASLNQAPDTQYF. The DNA for the CDR3 is TGTGCCAGTCTCAATCAAGCCCCAGATACGCAGTATTTT. Variable domain in full (rest from reference TRBV28 and TRBJ2-3): DVKVTQSSRYLVKRTGEKVFLECVQDMDHENMFWYRQDPGLGLRLIYFSYDVKMKEKGDIPEGYSVSREKKERFSLILESASTNQTSMYLCASLNQAPDTQYFGPGTRLTVL.

This clonotype was seen repeatedly, ten times or more. The chain employs TRBV7-3 and TRBJ2-3; 11 bases line up with TRBD2. Germline-derived CDR1 and CDR2 are SGHTA and FQGTGA. V shed 5 bases, J shed 2 bases, and the junction held 6 bases outside the gene matches. This CDR3 is 16 amino acids long. DNA for the CDR3: TGTGCCAGCAGCCCGGGGACTAGCGGCTACACAGATACGCAGTATTTT. This translates into CASSPGTSGYTDTQYF.

This chain connects TRBV20-1 to TRBJ1-1; no definite D call. The CDR3 is 13 residues long. Trimming left V 0 bases short and J 1 base short, with 6 bases between. Germline V gives CDR1 DFQATT, CDR2 SNEGSKA (reference sequence). As DNA, the CDR3 is TGCAGTGCTAGAGATTCGGGGAACACTGAAGCTTTCTTT. Amino acid sequence: CSARDSGNTEAFF.

A word on this clonotype: A read error may produce the germline difference seen at one junction end. The genes are TRBV5-1 and TRBJ1-4; D gene ambiguous. The CDR3 spans 12 residues. The germline V gene encodes CDR1 SGHRS and CDR2 YFSETQ. CDR3 sequence: CASSSDGIQLYF. The CDR3 DNA is TGCGCCAGCAGCTCGGACGGTATTCAACTGTATTTT.

This clonotype was seen a handful of times. The chain links TRBV18 to TRBJ1-5; possible D gene TRBD1, 6 bases. Germline assignment: CDR1 KGHSH and CDR2 LQKENI. The CDR3 is 13 residues long. Trimming pared 3 bases from V and 7 bases from J, leaving 10 bases between. The CDR3 reads CASSPQGSQPQHF. The CDR3 bases are TGTGCCAGCTCACCGCAGGGGTCCCAGCCCCAGCATTTT.

This clonotype was counted many times. The chain recombines TRBV7-2 with TRBJ2-2; the match to TRBD2 covers 9 bases. The CDR3 extends over 15 amino acids. Germline trimming cut 1 base from V and 6 bases from J; bases unmatched to any gene: 3. Germline V gene data show CDR1 as SGHTA and CDR2 as FQGNSA. CDR3 coding DNA: TGTGCCAGCAGCTTAGTGGGGACTAGCCCCGGGGAGCTGTTTTTT. It is translated as CASSLVGTSPGELFF.

This clonotype was recorded many times. This CDR3 reads CASRKSGGAGNTEAFF. CDR3 DNA sequence: TGTGCCAGCAGGAAATCAGGGGGCGCAGGGAACACTGAAGCTTTCTTT. The chain has TRBV27 and TRBJ1-1, with 8 nucleotides matching TRBD1. From germline, CDR1 is MNHEY and CDR2 SMNVEV (reference sequence). Losses at the gene ends were 6 bases for V and 1 base for J; bases not matched to a gene: 10. The CDR3 length is 16 residues.

This clonotype has a handful of counts. A read error may be the cause here, since a much bigger clone is one base away. The chain carries TRBV10-3 and TRBJ2-2; the D gene is possibly TRBD2 (5 bases). CDR1 is ENHRY, CDR2 SYGVKD, per germline. The CDR3 contains 13 residues. The CDR3 spells CAISESNTGELSF. In DNA form, the CDR3 reads TGTGCCATCAGTGAGTCGAACACCGGGGAGCTGTCTTTT.

This clonotype was counted at least ten times. The chain carries TRBV11-1 and TRBJ1-1; 9 nucleotides agree with TRBD1. Trimming removed 3 bases from V and 7 bases from J; junction bases left unmatched: 3. The CDR3 spans 13 residues. The germline gives CDR1 SGHAT, CDR2 FQDESV (reference sequence). CDR3 coding DNA: TGTGCCAGCAGCTTGGGACAGGGAAGTGAAGCTTTCTTT. This translates into CASSLGQGSEAFF.

On this clonotype: Being one base from a much bigger clone, this may be a read error. The chain employs TRBV6-5 and TRBJ2-4; 12 bases are shared with TRBD2. The CDR3 runs to 16 residues. Germline CDR1 MNHEY, CDR2 SVGAGI. The CDR3 DNA reads TGTGCCAGCAGTTATCTAGCGGGGGGGGCCAAAAACACTCAGTACTTC. This codes for CASSYLAGGAKNTQYF.